This T cell receptor beta chain originates from a study of shared clonotypes between healthy human individuals. About the study: There were three CD4 naive, three CD4 memory, two CD8 naive and one CD8 memory plates per donor. Broader study findings: Lower generation probabilities were found for non-shared clonotypes than for those shared by all four donors.

It was at deep level that the assay was run. Assay used: immunoSEQ multiplex PCR; TCRdb lists only in-frame clones, some missing. The sample contains some 2.1 million clones, 90% to 95% of which appear only once. Of note for this clone: No antigen is known for it.

Germline CDR1 is WNHNN and CDR2 is SYGVQD (reference sequence). Trimming took 3 bases from V and 3 from J, leaving 6 bases between them. There are 13 residues in the CDR3. Sequenced material: naive CD4+ T cells sorted from blood. The subset was: CD45RA+ positively selected. The J gene is TRBJ1-5, the V gene TRBV10-1; D ambiguous. This receptor was taken from a man aged 18 to 30 in good health. The CDR3 spells CASSDQSNQPQHF. The CDR3 DNA sequence: TGCGCCAGCAGTGACCAGTCCAATCAGCCCCAGCATTTT.